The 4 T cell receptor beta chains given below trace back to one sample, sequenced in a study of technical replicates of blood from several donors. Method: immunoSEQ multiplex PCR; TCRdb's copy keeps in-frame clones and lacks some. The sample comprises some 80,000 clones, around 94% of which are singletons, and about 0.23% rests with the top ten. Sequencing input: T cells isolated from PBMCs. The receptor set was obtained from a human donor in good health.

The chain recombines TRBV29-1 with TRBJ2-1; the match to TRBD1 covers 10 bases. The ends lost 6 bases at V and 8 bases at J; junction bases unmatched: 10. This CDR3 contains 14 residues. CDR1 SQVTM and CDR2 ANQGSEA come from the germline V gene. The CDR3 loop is CSVSATGGWDEQFF. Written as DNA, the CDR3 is TGCAGCGTAAGCGCGACAGGGGGCTGGGATGAGCAGTTCTTC.

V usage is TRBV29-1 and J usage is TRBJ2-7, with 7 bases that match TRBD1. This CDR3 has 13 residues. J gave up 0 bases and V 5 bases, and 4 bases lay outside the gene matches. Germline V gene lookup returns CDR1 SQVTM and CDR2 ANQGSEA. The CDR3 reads CSVRDSHSYEQYF. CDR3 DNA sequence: TGCAGCGTTAGGGACAGTCACTCCTACGAGCAGTACTTC.

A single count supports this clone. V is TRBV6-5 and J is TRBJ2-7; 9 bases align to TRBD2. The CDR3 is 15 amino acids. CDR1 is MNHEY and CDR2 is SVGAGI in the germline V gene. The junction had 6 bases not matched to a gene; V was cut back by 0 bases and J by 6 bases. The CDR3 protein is CASSYSLAGGPEQYF. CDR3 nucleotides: TGTGCCAGCAGTTACTCCCTCGCGGGGGGGCCCGAGCAGTACTTC.

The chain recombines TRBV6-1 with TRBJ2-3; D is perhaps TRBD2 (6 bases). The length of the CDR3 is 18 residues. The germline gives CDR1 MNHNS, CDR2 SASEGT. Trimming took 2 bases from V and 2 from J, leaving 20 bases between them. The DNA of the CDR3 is TGTGCCAGCAGTGAACAAACCAGGAGGGGCTTGACCACAGATACGCAGTATTTT. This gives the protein CASSEQTRRGLTTDTQYF.